This TCR beta chain is drawn from a study of early T cells in non-severe SARS-CoV-2 infection. Study-level background: RNA in bulk from unsorted whole blood was sequenced, and chains were unpaired.

The library protocol tagged individual cDNA molecules with unique molecular identifiers. One entry per CDR3 protein, called by TCRdb with MiXCR from the 5' RACE reads. The repertoire holds tens of thousands of distinct CDR3 sequences, with under 7% as singletons. This clonotype was picked up many times. The receptor was derived from an adult who was a healthcare worker with PCR-confirmed SARS-CoV-2 infection or an uninfected control (not recorded which). The sample consisted of whole blood.

CDR3 DNA: TGCAGTGCTGCCGCCCTGGGAAGCGGGAGGAGCAATGAGCAGTTCTTC. Translating it yields CSAAALGSGRSNEQFF. The chain couples TRBV20-1 to TRBJ2-1, with TRBD2 matching over 9 bases. The V gene end was trimmed by 5 bases and the J gene end by 6 bases; junction bases not matched to a gene: 14. The CDR3 runs 16 residues. Germline V gene data show CDR1 as DFQATT and CDR2 as SNEGSKA (reference sequence).